These 20 T cell receptor beta chains came from one sample sequenced in a study of yellow fever vaccine responses in identical twins. TCRdb re-derived calls from the RT-PCR reads in MiXCR, one entry per CDR3 protein. This table holds approximately 18,000 distinct CDR3 sequences, under 80% found once. The material sequenced was T cells from blood (PBMCs), unsorted or a sorted subset (not recorded which), taken before or after yellow fever vaccination (not recorded which). The receptors shown here come from a young woman who received the yellow fever vaccine.

This chain connects TRBV15 to TRBJ1-5, with 7 bases lining up with TRBD1. With 5 bases clipped from V and 7 bases from J, the junction kept 8 bases outside the gene matches. The CDR3 sequence is 14 residues long. CDR1 is LNHNV, CDR2 YYDKDF, per germline (reference sequence). The CDR3 sequence is CATSPGQPQQPQHF. CDR3 in DNA: TGTGCCACCAGCCCGGGACAGCCGCAGCAGCCCCAGCATTTT.

Regarding this clonotype: An end of the junction does not agree with germline; a read error may underlie this. The genes are TRBV7-2 and TRBJ2-1; D remains unclear. The germline V gene encodes CDR1 SGHTA and CDR2 FQGNSA. The CDR3 spans 14 residues. CDR3 coding DNA: TGTGCCAGGGGAAATAGAGGCTCCTACAATGAGCAGTTTTTC. This sequence encodes CARGNRGSYNEQFF.

This chain joins TRBV3-1 and TRBJ1-1, with a weak D call TRBD1 (5 bases). Germline-derived CDR1 and CDR2 are LGHDT and YNNKEL (reference sequence). V lost 7 bases and J lost 6, with 21 bases in between. The CDR3 sequence is 15 residues long. As DNA, the CDR3 is TGTGCCAGCATCTCGTCGGACCATTGGGGCTCTGAAGCTTTCTTT. Protein product: CASISSDHWGSEAFF.

V is TRBV7-2 and J is TRBJ1-1, with 8 bases matching TRBD1. V was clipped by 5 bases and J by 0 bases; unmatched bases: 2. The CDR3 runs to 14 residues. CDR1 and CDR2 from the germline V gene are SGHTA and FQGNSA. CDR3 in DNA: TGTGCCAGCAGCGTGACAGGGGTGAACACTGAAGCTTTCTTT. Translation: CASSVTGVNTEAFF.

The sample holds a few counts of this clonotype. V usage is TRBV4-3 and J usage is TRBJ1-3, with 8 bases matching TRBD1. The CDR3 loop spans 15 amino acids. J was trimmed by 5 bases and V by 3 bases; bases with no gene match: 6. Germline lookup yields CDR1 LGHNA and CDR2 YSLEER. The DNA of the CDR3 is TGCGCCAGCAGCCACCAGACAGGGGTTAGAAACACCATATATTTT. As protein: CASSHQTGVRNTIYF.

The sample holds one count of this clonotype. The chain links TRBV29-1 to TRBJ1-2, with D uncertain. Germline V lookup: CDR1 SQVTM, CDR2 ANQGSEA. V dropped 4 bases and J dropped 0 bases, with 15 bases sitting between them. The CDR3 has 15 residues. CDR3 protein: CSVVFPPTTNYGYTF. The CDR3 DNA reads as TGCAGCGTTGTTTTTCCACCTACTACTAACTATGGCTACACCTTC. The variable domain in full, completed from reference TRBV29-1 and TRBJ1-2, reads SAVISQKPSRDICQRGTSLTIQCQVDSQVTMMFWYRQQPGQSLTLIATANQGSEATYESGFVIDKFPISRPNLTFSTLTVSNMSPEDSSIYLCSVVFPPTTNYGYTFGSGTRLTVV.

This chain uses TRBV13 with TRBJ2-1; TRBD2 aligns across 14 bases. Losses at the gene ends were 5 bases for V and 8 bases for J; bases not matched to a gene: 2. The CDR3 contains 14 residues. Germline CDR1 PRHDT, CDR2 FYEKMQ (reference sequence). DNA for the CDR3: TGTGCCAGCAGCGGGACTAGCGGGAGTTATGAGCAGTTCTTC. Protein product: CASSGTSGSYEQFF.

The CDR3 nucleotides are TGTGCCAGTAGGTGGGGGAACACTGAAGCTTTCTTT. Its translation: CASRWGNTEAFF. V gene TRBV19 combines with J gene TRBJ1-1; no definite D call. The CDR3 has 12 amino acids. V lost 6 bases and J 1 base, leaving 6 bases between the germline ends. The V gene's germline CDR1 is LNHDA and CDR2 SQIVND (reference sequence).

The rearrangement joins TRBV29-1 to TRBJ1-2; TRBD1 matches 8 bases. The V gene end was trimmed by 6 bases and the J gene end by 2 bases; junction bases not matched to a gene: 5. The germline V gene has CDR1 SQVTM and CDR2 ANQGSEA. CDR3 length: 13 amino acids. The CDR3 DNA is TGCAGCGTAGCTAGACAGGGGAACTATGGCTACACCTTC. Encoded protein: CSVARQGNYGYTF.

The chain is built from TRBV11-2 and TRBJ2-7; TRBD2 aligns across 11 bases. The CDR3 extends over 15 amino acids. V gave up 5 bases and J gave up 7 bases; unmatched junction bases: 10. CDR1 and CDR2 (germline): SGHAT, FQNNGV. The CDR3 DNA is TGTGCCAGCAGCGGAACTAGCGGGAGTCCTCAGGAGCAGTACTTC. This gives the protein CASSGTSGSPQEQYF.

A few counts support this clonotype. The V and J genes are TRBV7-9 and TRBJ2-3; no reliable D call. The CDR3 contains 13 residues. Trimming took 1 base from V and 5 from J, leaving 7 bases between them. Germline V CDR1 and CDR2: SEHNR, FQNEAQ (reference sequence). The CDR3 DNA reads TGTGCCAGCAGCTTAGTAAACGGAGATACGCAGTATTTT. Its translation: CASSLVNGDTQYF.

The gene calls are TRBV27 and TRBJ1-5; D unresolved. The germline gives CDR1 MNHEY, CDR2 SMNVEV (reference sequence). The CDR3 covers 12 residues. The V end was cut by 3 bases, the J end by 3 bases, with 3 bases between. CDR3 sequence (DNA): TGTGCCAGCAGTTTTATCAATCAGCCCCAGCATTTT. This translates into CASSFINQPQHF.

V gene TRBV6-1 combines with J gene TRBJ2-3; 12 nucleotides match TRBD2. Looked up from germline, CDR1 is MNHNS and CDR2 is SASEGT. J gave up 6 bases and V 6 bases, and 10 bases lay outside the gene matches. The CDR3 runs 16 residues. The CDR3 reads CASRPLAGGRPDTQYF. The CDR3 DNA reads TGTGCCAGCAGACCTCTAGCGGGGGGGCGGCCTGATACGCAGTATTTT.

The chain is built from TRBV13 and TRBJ1-5, with 9 bases matching TRBD1. From germline, CDR1 is PRHDT and CDR2 FYEKMQ (reference sequence). CDR3 length: 16 amino acids. V trimming: 6 bases; J trimming: 4 bases; junction bases outside the gene matches: 10. CDR3 amino acids: CASRQQGASRNQPQHF. CDR3 nucleotides: TGTGCCAGCAGGCAACAGGGGGCGTCTAGAAATCAGCCCCAGCATTTT.

The chain is built from TRBV29-1 and TRBJ2-1; the D is unclear. The ends were cut back, 6 bases at V and 7 bases at J, with 7 bases in the middle. The CDR3 is made up of 10 amino acids. Germline lookup yields CDR1 SQVTM and CDR2 ANQGSEA. The CDR3 sequence: CSVADNEQFF. Written as DNA, the CDR3 is TGCAGCGTGGCAGATAATGAGCAGTTCTTC.

The chain uses TRBV20-1 and TRBJ2-5; D is uncertain. The V gene's germline CDR1 is DFQATT and CDR2 SNEGSKA (reference sequence). The V and J ends lost 0 bases and 3 bases respectively, with 8 bases between them. The CDR3 consists of 13 residues. The DNA for the CDR3 is TGCAGTGCTAGAGATGTGGGGAAAGAGACCCAGTACTTC. Its translation: CSARDVGKETQYF.

This chain connects TRBV7-3 to TRBJ1-2; maybe TRBD1 (5 bases). The CDR3 runs to 12 residues. Deletions cut 2 bases from V and 5 bases from J, with 6 bases between. Germline V gives CDR1 SGHTA, CDR2 FQGTGA. CDR3 loop: CASSLSGYGYTF. In DNA, the CDR3 is TGTGCCAGCAGCTTATCAGGGTATGGCTACACCTTC.

The gene calls are TRBV28 and TRBJ2-1, with TRBD2 as a possible D gene (5 bases). Trimming pared 2 bases from V and 8 bases from J, leaving 7 bases between. Germline values: CDR1 MDHEN, CDR2 SYDVKM. The CDR3 has 12 amino acids. CDR3 sequence: CASSLGGYEQFF. The CDR3 coding sequence is TGTGCCAGCAGTTTAGGCGGGTATGAGCAGTTCTTC. The whole variable domain, remainder taken from reference TRBV28 and TRBJ2-1, is DVKVTQSSRYLVKRTGEKVFLECVQDMDHENMFWYRQDPGLGLRLIYFSYDVKMKEKGDIPEGYSVSREKKERFSLILESASTNQTSMYLCASSLGGYEQFFGPGTRLTVL.

The genes are TRBV28 and TRBJ2-1, with 8 bases that match TRBD2. CDR1 and CDR2 from the germline V gene are MDHEN and SYDVKM. The V segment lost 3 bases and the J segment 5 bases; nucleotides outside the gene matches: 9. The CDR3 covers 16 residues. The CDR3 DNA reads as TGTGCCAGCAGTTTTAGTAGCGCGGGAGGAGACAATGAGCAGTTCTTC. Residues: CASSFSSAGGDNEQFF.

This clonotype was seen just once. The chain links TRBV11-1 to TRBJ2-1; D perhaps matches TRBD2 (7 bases). CDR1 and CDR2 from the germline V gene are SGHAT and FQDESV (reference sequence). The CDR3 runs to 16 residues. V lost 6 bases and J 2 bases, leaving 17 bases between the germline ends. CDR3: CASRAAGANAYNEQFF. In DNA, the CDR3 is TGTGCCAGCAGAGCCGCGGGGGCGAACGCCTACAATGAGCAGTTCTTC.